Following are 15 T cell receptor beta chains from one sample sequenced in a study of OX40 agonist ivuxolimab in advanced cancers. Only in-frame clones appear in the TCRdb table, and some are missing; sequencing was by immunoSEQ multiplex PCR. The profile shows about 69,000 clones, almost 90% of them singletons. The sample here was CD4+ or CD8+ T cells sorted from blood, taken in a trial of the OX40 agonist ivuxolimab. All receptors come from an adult with an advanced solid tumor such as melanoma, head and neck, liver or kidney cancer.

This chain's CDR3 is CASSGSTDTQYF. The CDR3 DNA is TGTGCCAGCAGCGGGAGCACAGATACGCAGTATTTT. The J gene is TRBJ2-3, the V gene TRBV6-6; D unresolved. CDR1 MNHNY and CDR2 SVGAGI come from the germline V gene (reference sequence). The CDR3 sequence is 12 residues long. Trimming removed 6 bases from V and 0 bases from J, with 4 bases in between.

The chain recombines TRBV18 with TRBJ2-1, with TRBD2 matching over 10 bases. The CDR3 covers 16 residues. Per germline, CDR1 KGHSH and CDR2 LQKENI. Unmatched junction bases numbered 9, after V lost 3 bases and J lost 7 bases. The CDR3 DNA follows: TGTGCCAGCTCACCGTATCTAGCGGGAGCTGGGAATGAGCAGTTCTTC. Protein product: CASSPYLAGAGNEQFF.

This clone was detected only once. The DNA for the CDR3 is TGTGCCAGCAGCCGCGACTCTGGGGAGTCCCAGTACTTC. Protein sequence: CASSRDSGESQYF. The V and J genes are TRBV11-3 and TRBJ2-5, with D maybe TRBD2 (5 bases). The CDR3 runs to 13 residues. Germline CDR1 reads SGHNT; CDR2 reads YENEEA. V gave up 5 bases and J gave up 9 bases, with 16 bases separating them.

In this sample, this clone turned up once. This chain links TRBV7-9 with TRBJ2-7; D uncertain. This CDR3 comprises 12 residues. CDR1 is SEHNR and CDR2 is FQNEAQ in the germline V gene (reference sequence). Trimming left V 4 bases short and J 3 bases short, with 7 bases between. The CDR3 sequence: CASSSFRYEQYF. The CDR3 DNA sequence: TGTGCCAGCAGCTCCTTTCGCTACGAGCAGTACTTC.

This clone was picked up one time. The chain joins TRBV28 to TRBJ1-2, with 7 positions matching TRBD1. The CDR3 is made up of 15 amino acids. Per germline, CDR1 MDHEN and CDR2 SYDVKM. In DNA form, the CDR3 reads TGTGCTCCTCGTCCCGGGACAGCCATGAGCTATGGCTACACCTTC. This codes for CAPRPGTAMSYGYTF.

The V gene is TRBV10-2, the J gene TRBJ2-2; 7 nucleotides agree with TRBD1. V dropped 6 bases and J dropped 5; count of bases not matched to a gene: 3. The CDR3 extends over 13 amino acids. The V gene's germline CDR1 is WSHSY and CDR2 SAAADI. Written as DNA, the CDR3 is TGCGCCAGCAGCCGCAGGGGGACCGGGGAGCTGTTTTTT. Protein sequence: CASSRRGTGELFF.

The V and J genes are TRBV4-1 and TRBJ2-1, with a weak D call TRBD1 (7 bases). CDR1 is MGHRA and CDR2 is YSYEKL in the germline V gene. Trimming cost V 4 bases and J 6 bases, with 10 bases left between them. CDR3 length equals 13 residues. The CDR3 bases are TGCGCCAGCAGCCCCAGGGGGGCCAATGAGCAGTTCTTC. The encoded protein is CASSPRGANEQFF.

This chain connects TRBV5-1 to TRBJ2-5; no clear D. Per germline, CDR1 SGHRS and CDR2 YFSETQ. V lost 0 bases to trimming and J lost 4 bases, with 13 bases between them. The CDR3 runs 15 residues. The CDR3 protein is CASSLANIMRETQYF. The CDR3 DNA reads as TGCGCCAGCAGCTTGGCAAACATTATGAGAGAGACCCAGTACTTC.

The chain carries TRBV19 and TRBJ2-1, with TRBD2 identical over 9 bases. With 8 bases clipped from V and 6 bases from J, the junction kept 14 bases outside the gene matches. CDR1 LNHDA and CDR2 SQIVND come from the germline V gene (reference sequence). This CDR3 has 16 residues. This CDR3 is CASVANGGLATNEQFF. In DNA form, the CDR3 reads TGTGCCAGTGTCGCCAACGGGGGACTAGCCACCAATGAGCAGTTCTTC.

The J gene is TRBJ2-1, the V gene TRBV7-6, with D possibly being TRBD1 or TRBD2 (5 bases each). CDR3 size: 15 residues. Looked up from germline, CDR1 is SGHVS and CDR2 is FNYEAQ. The V and J ends lost 5 bases and 0 bases respectively, with 11 bases between them. The CDR3 region has the DNA TGTGCCAGCAGCCCGGGACCTTTCTCCTACAATGAGCAGTTCTTC. It codes for CASSPGPFSYNEQFF.

This chain connects TRBV7-9 to TRBJ2-5, with D possibly matching TRBD2 (6 bases). There are 14 residues in the CDR3. V dropped 6 bases and J dropped 7 bases, with 18 bases sitting between them. Germline loops: CDR1 SEHNR, CDR2 FQNEAQ (reference sequence). The CDR3 DNA follows: TGTGCCAGCAGGGCCAGCGGGCCCCGGGGGACCCAGTACTTC. Encoded protein: CASRASGPRGTQYF. The entire variable domain, with the rest obtained from reference TRBV7-9 and TRBJ2-5, is as follows: DTGVSQNPRHKITKRGQNVTFRCDPISEHNRLYWYRQTLGQGPEFLTYFQNEAQLEKSRLLSDRFSAERPKGSFSTLEIQRTEQGDSAMYLCASRASGPRGTQYFGPGTRLLVL.

The chain carries TRBV27 and TRBJ2-1; D uncertain. CDR3 length: 13 amino acids. From germline, CDR1 is MNHEY and CDR2 SMNVEV (reference sequence). V was trimmed by 2 bases and J by 6 bases, leaving 8 bases between them. In DNA form, the CDR3 reads TGTGCCAGCAGTTTAGAGTCGGGCAATGAGCAGTTCTTC. Translation: CASSLESGNEQFF.

The chain employs TRBV4-3 and TRBJ2-2; a weak D match, TRBD1 (7 bases). The CDR3 totals 16 residues. The V gene's germline CDR1 is LGHNA and CDR2 YSLEER. Deletions cut 4 bases from V and 6 bases from J, with 18 bases between. In DNA form, the CDR3 reads TGCGCCAGCAGCCCTCAGGGGGGAGGTTTTCCCGGGGAGCTGTTTTTT. The encoded protein is CASSPQGGGFPGELFF.

This sequence joins TRBV7-3 and TRBJ2-3; D possibly corresponds to TRBD2 (6 bases). The CDR3 is 15 residues long. The germline CDR1 and CDR2 sequences are SGHTA and FQGTGA. The ends were cut back, 1 base at V and 2 bases at J, with 10 bases in the middle. Here the CDR3 reads CASSLMGGITDTQYF. The CDR3, as DNA: TGTGCCAGCAGCTTAATGGGGGGAATCACAGATACGCAGTATTTT. The variable domain in full, with the rest retrieved from reference TRBV7-3 and TRBJ2-3, is GAGVSQTPSNKVTEKGKYVELRCDPISGHTALYWYRQSLGQGPEFLIYFQGTGAADDSGLPNDRFFAVRPEGSVSTLKIQRTERGDSAVYLCASSLMGGITDTQYFGPGTRLTVL.

In this sample, this clone turned up a few times. The chain couples TRBV9 to TRBJ2-1; D remains ambiguous. This CDR3 contains 13 residues. CDR1 and CDR2 from the germline V gene are SGDLS and YYNGEE. The V and J ends lost 0 bases and 7 bases respectively, with 8 bases between them. CDR3 region: CASSVEVGNEQFF. The DNA for the CDR3 is TGTGCCAGCAGCGTAGAGGTGGGGAATGAGCAGTTCTTC. Variable domain in full (rest from reference TRBV9 and TRBJ2-1): DSGVTQTPKHLITATGQRVTLRCSPRSGDLSVYWYQQSLDQGLQFLIQYYNGEERAKGNILERFSAQQFPDLHSELNLSSLELGDSALYFCASSVEVGNEQFFGPGTRLTVL.